One T cell receptor (beta chain) is described in this entry. Antigen unknown. The sample is drawn from a study of PD-1 blockade in classical Hodgkin lymphoma. Study-wide results and limits: Nivolumab initiation under 1 year post-ASCT meant exclusion. CD4+ TCR diversity, unlike CD8+, climbed significantly by C4D1. As was reported, newly diagnosed patients showed lower baseline TCR diversity than healthy donors did. Prior therapy or disease activity may underlie the repertoire differences, whose causes remain undefined.

Using immunoSEQ multiplex PCR, the repertoire was profiled, and TCRdb retains in-frame clones only, with some absent. The sample contains 95,000 to 120,000 clones, 80% to 90% of which appear only once. The CDR3 length is 19 residues. Germline-derived CDR1 and CDR2 are GTSNPN and SVGIG (reference sequence). V lost 2 bases and J 3 bases, leaving 26 bases between the germline ends. Autologous stem cell transplantation was followed by relapse in every patient, and brentuximab vedotin exposure varied. The chain joins TRBV30 to TRBJ1-5; D remains unclear. The origin of this receptor is a human donor with classical Hodgkin lymphoma. The starting material was peripheral blood mononuclear cells (PBMCs), obtained before the second cycle of nivolumab. CDR3 coding DNA: TGTGCCTGGAGTCCAAGCCGGCTCCACAGAATCAGAGACAATCAGCCCCAGCATTTT. This codes for CAWSPSRLHRIRDNQPQHF.